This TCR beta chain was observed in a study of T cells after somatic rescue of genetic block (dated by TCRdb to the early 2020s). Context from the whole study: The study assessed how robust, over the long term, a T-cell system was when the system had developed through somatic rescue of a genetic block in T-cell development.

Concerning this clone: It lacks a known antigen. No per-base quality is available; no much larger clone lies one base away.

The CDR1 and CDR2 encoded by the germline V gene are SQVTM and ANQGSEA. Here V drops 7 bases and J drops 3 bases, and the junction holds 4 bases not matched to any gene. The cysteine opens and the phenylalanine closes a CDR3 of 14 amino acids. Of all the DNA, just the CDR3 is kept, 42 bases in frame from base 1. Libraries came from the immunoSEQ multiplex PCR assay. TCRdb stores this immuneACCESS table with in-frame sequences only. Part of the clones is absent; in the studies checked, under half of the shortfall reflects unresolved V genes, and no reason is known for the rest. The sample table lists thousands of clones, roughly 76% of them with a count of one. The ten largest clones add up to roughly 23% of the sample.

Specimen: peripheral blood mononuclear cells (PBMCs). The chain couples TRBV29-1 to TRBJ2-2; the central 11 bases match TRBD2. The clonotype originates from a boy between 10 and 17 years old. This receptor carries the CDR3 CSAQTSGDTGELFF. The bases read TGCAGCGCCCAGACTAGCGGGGACACCGGGGAGCTGTTTTTT.